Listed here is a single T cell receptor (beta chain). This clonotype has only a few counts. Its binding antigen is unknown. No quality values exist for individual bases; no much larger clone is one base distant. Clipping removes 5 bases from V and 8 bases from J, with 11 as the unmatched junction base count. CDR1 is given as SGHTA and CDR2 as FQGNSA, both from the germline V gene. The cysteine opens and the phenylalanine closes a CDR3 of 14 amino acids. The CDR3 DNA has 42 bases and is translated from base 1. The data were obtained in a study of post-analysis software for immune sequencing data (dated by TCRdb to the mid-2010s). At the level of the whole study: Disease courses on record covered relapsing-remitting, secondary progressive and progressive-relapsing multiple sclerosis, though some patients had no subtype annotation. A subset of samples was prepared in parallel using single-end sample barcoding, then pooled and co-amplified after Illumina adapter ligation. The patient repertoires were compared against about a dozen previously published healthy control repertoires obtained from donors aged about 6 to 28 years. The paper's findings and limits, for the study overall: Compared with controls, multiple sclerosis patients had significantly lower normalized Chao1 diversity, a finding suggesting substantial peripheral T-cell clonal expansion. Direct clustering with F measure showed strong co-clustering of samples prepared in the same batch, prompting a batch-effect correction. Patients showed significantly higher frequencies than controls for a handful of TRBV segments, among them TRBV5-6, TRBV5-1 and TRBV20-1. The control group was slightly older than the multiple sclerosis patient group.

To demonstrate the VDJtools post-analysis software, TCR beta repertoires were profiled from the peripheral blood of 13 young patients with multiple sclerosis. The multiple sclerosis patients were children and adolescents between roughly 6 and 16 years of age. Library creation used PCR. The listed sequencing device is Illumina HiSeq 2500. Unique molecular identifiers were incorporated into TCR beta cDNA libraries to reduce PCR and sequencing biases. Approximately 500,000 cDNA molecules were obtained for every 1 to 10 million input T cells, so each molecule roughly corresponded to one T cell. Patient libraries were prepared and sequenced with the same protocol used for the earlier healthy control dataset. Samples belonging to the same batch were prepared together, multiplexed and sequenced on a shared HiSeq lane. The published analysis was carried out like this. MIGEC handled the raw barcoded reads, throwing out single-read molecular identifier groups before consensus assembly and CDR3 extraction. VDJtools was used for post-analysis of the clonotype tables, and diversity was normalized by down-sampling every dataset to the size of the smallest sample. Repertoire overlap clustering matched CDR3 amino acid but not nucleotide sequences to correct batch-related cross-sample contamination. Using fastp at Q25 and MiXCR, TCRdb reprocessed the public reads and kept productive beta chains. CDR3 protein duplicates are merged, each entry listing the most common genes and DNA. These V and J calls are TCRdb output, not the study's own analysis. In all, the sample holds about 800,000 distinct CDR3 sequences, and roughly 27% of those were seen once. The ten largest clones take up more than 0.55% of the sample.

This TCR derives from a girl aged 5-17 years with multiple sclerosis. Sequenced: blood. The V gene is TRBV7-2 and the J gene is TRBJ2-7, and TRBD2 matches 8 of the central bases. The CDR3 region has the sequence CASSPVGGAVQQYF. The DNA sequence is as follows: TGTGCCAGCAGCCCCGTCGGGGGGGCGGTACAGCAGTACTTC.